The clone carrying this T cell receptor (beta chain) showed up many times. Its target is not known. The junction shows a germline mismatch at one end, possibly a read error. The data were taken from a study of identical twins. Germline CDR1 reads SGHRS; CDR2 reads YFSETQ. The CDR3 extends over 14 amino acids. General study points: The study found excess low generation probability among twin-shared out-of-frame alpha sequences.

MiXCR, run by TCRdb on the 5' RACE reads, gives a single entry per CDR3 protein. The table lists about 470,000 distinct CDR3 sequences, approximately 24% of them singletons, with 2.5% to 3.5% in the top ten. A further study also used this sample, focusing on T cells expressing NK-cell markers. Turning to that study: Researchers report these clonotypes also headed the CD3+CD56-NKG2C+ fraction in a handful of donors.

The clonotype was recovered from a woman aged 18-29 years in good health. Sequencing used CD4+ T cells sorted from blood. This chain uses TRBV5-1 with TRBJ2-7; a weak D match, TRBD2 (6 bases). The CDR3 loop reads CASSLSGDSYEQYF. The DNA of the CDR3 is TGTGCCAGCAGCCTTTCGGGGGACTCCTACGAGCAGTACTTC.